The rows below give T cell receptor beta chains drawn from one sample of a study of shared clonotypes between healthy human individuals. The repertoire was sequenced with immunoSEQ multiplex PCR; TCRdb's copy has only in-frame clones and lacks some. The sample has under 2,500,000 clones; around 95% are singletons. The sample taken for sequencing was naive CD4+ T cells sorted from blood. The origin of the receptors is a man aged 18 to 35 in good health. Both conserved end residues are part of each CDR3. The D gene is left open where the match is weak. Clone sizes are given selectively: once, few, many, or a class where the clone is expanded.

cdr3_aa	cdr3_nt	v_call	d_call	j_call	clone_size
CASSPQTGRLDSYF	TGCGCCAGCAGCCCACAGACAGGGCGCCTGGATTCGTACTTC	TRBV5-1	TRBD1	TRBJ2-5	-
CASSSPVAVGYTF	TGTGCCAGCAGCTCTCCGGTGGCGGTCGGCTACACCTTC	TRBV11-2	-	TRBJ1-2	-
CASSFETGNTGELFF	TGTGCCAGTTCATTCGAGACAGGGAACACCGGGGAGCTGTTTTTT	TRBV6-6	-	TRBJ2-2	-
CASSQGLAGGHNEQFF	TGCGCCAGCAGCCAAGGACTAGCGGGAGGCCACAATGAGCAGTTCTTC	TRBV4-3	TRBD2	TRBJ2-1	-
CASSYSLQSYEQYF	TGTGCCAGCAGTTACTCGCTCCAGTCATACGAGCAGTACTTC	TRBV6-5	-	TRBJ2-7	-
CASSYWTGGGGYGYTF	TGTGCCAGCAGTTACTGGACAGGGGGCGGCGGCTATGGCTACACCTTC	TRBV6-5	TRBD1	TRBJ1-2	-
CASSEAQGYYIQYF	TGTGCCAGCAGTGAAGCGCAAGGTTACTACATTCAGTACTTC	TRBV2	-	TRBJ2-4	once
CASSLGDISSGANVLTF	TGCGCCAGCAGCTTGGGGGACATAAGCTCTGGGGCCAACGTCCTGACTTTC	TRBV5-1	-	TRBJ2-6	-
CASSQESRTDTQYF	TGCGCCAGCAGCCAAGAATCCCGCACAGATACGCAGTATTTT	TRBV4-3	-	TRBJ2-3	-
CASSLMASGGTDTQYF	TGTGCCAGCAGCTTAATGGCTAGCGGGGGCACAGATACGCAGTATTTT	TRBV7-8	TRBD2	TRBJ2-3	-
CASSHPDGQNYGYTF	TGTGCCAGCAGCCACCCGGACGGACAGAACTATGGCTACACCTTC	TRBV5-4	-	TRBJ1-2	-
CASSVALGDEQYF	TGTGCCAGCAGCGTAGCTTTGGGGGACGAGCAGTACTTC	TRBV9	-	TRBJ2-7	-
CASSPREQGYGYTF	TGTGCCAGCTCACCACGGGAACAGGGCTATGGCTACACCTTC	TRBV18	-	TRBJ1-2	-
CASSLGTSGTSTDTQYF	TGCGCCAGCAGCTTGGGAACTAGCGGTACTAGCACAGATACGCAGTATTTT	TRBV5-1	TRBD2	TRBJ2-3	-
CSVDYAGVETQYF	TGCAGCGTTGATTACGCCGGGGTAGAGACCCAGTACTTC	TRBV29-1	-	TRBJ2-5	-
CATPVRSTGGLLYGYTF	TGTGCCACTCCCGTCCGTTCGACAGGAGGGTTACTCTATGGCTACACCTTC	TRBV21-1	-	TRBJ1-2	-
CAWSQGEGSSQPQHF	TGTGCCTGGAGCCAAGGGGAGGGAAGTAGCCAGCCCCAGCATTTT	TRBV30	-	TRBJ1-5	-
CASSFTKQPQHF	TGTGCCAGCAGTTTCACCAAACAGCCCCAGCATTTT	TRBV28	-	TRBJ1-5	-